The rows below give T cell receptor beta chains drawn from one sample of a study of shared clonotypes between healthy human individuals. Produced via immunoSEQ multiplex PCR; TCRdb's table is partial and in-frame only. The repertoire holds approximately 720,000 clones, 55% to 75% seen once, with 1.8% in the top ten. The sequenced sample was memory CD4+ T cells sorted from blood. The receptor set was obtained from a woman aged 30 to 39 in good health. The CDR3 runs from the conserved cysteine through the conserved F or W. Fields, in order: V gene, clone size, D gene, J gene, CDR3 protein, CDR3 DNA. A D gene is named only where the DNA matches it firmly. Clone size appears in some rows only: once, few, many, or a class for an expanded clone.

V gene: TRBV10-1; clone size: many; D gene: NA; J gene: TRBJ2-7; CDR3 protein: CASSEGGLYEQYF; CDR3 DNA: TGCGCCAGCAGTGAAGGGGGGTTATACGAGCAGTACTTC
V gene: TRBV27; clone size: NA; D gene: TRBD2; J gene: TRBJ2-7; CDR3 protein: CASSPAVGLQLYEQYF; CDR3 DNA: TGTGCCAGCAGTCCCGCGGTGGGACTACAACTCTACGAGCAGTACTTC
V gene: TRBV9; clone size: NA; D gene: NA; J gene: TRBJ1-2; CDR3 protein: CASSVNRNYGYTF; CDR3 DNA: TGTGCCAGCAGCGTTAACAGAAACTATGGCTACACCTTC
V gene: TRBV29-1; clone size: once; D gene: TRBD1; J gene: TRBJ2-7; CDR3 protein: CSVTGTGSSEQYF; CDR3 DNA: TGCAGCGTTACCGGGACAGGTTCCTCCGAGCAGTACTTC
V gene: TRBV7-8; clone size: NA; D gene: NA; J gene: TRBJ2-1; CDR3 protein: CASSLAARTTYNEQFF; CDR3 DNA: TGTGCCAGCAGCTTAGCAGCGCGGACAACCTACAATGAGCAGTTCTTC
V gene: TRBV28; clone size: NA; D gene: TRBD2; J gene: TRBJ2-2; CDR3 protein: CASSFRTSISTSGYTGELFF; CDR3 DNA: TGTGCCAGCAGTTTCCGTACGTCGATATCGACTAGCGGGTACACCGGGGAGCTGTTTTTT
V gene: TRBV30; clone size: few; D gene: NA; J gene: TRBJ1-5; CDR3 protein: CAWSVAGEQPQHF; CDR3 DNA: TGTGCCTGGAGTGTGGCAGGGGAACAGCCCCAGCATTTT
V gene: TRBV2; clone size: once; D gene: NA; J gene: TRBJ1-2; CDR3 protein: CASSEGILTYGYTF; CDR3 DNA: TGTGCCAGCAGTGAAGGCATACTAACCTATGGCTACACCTTC
V gene: TRBV30; clone size: NA; D gene: NA; J gene: TRBJ1-1; CDR3 protein: CAWSREGNTEAFF; CDR3 DNA: TGTGCCTGGAGTCGGGAGGGGAACACTGAAGCTTTCTTT
V gene: TRBV19; clone size: NA; D gene: NA; J gene: TRBJ1-3; CDR3 protein: CATRPSTGKSGNTIYF; CDR3 DNA: TGTGCCACCCGCCCCTCAACAGGGAAGTCTGGAAACACCATATATTTT
V gene: TRBV18; clone size: NA; D gene: NA; J gene: TRBJ1-1; CDR3 protein: CASSLGKNTEAFF; CDR3 DNA: TGTGCCAGCTCACTGGGGAAGAACACTGAAGCTTTCTTT
V gene: TRBV19; clone size: NA; D gene: NA; J gene: TRBJ2-7; CDR3 protein: CASSTGKSTYEQYF; CDR3 DNA: TGTGCCAGCTCAACAGGGAAATCAACCTACGAGCAGTACTTC
V gene: TRBV29-1; clone size: NA; D gene: NA; J gene: TRBJ1-5; CDR3 protein: CSAASALGQPQHF; CDR3 DNA: TGCAGCGCTGCATCCGCGTTGGGTCAGCCCCAGCATTTT
V gene: TRBV28; clone size: NA; D gene: TRBD2; J gene: TRBJ2-3; CDR3 protein: CASREGTSGTDTQYF; CDR3 DNA: TGTGCCAGCAGGGAAGGGACTAGCGGCACAGATACGCAGTATTTT